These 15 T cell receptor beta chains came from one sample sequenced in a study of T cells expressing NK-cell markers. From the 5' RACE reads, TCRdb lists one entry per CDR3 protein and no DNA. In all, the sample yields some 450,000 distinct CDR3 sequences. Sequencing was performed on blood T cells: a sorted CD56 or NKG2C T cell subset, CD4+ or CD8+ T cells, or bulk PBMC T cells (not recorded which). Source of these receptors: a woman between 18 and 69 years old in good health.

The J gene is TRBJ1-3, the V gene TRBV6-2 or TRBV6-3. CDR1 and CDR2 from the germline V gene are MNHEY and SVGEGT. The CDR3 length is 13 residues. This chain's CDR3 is CAHTRSAGNTIYF.

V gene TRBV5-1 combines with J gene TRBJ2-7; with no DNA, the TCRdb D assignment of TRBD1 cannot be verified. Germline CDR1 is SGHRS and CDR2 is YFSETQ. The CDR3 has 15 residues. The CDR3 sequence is CASSLVYRGAYEQYF.

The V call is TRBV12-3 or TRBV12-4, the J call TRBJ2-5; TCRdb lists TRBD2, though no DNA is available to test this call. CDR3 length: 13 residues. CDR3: CASSQEGTLAQYF.

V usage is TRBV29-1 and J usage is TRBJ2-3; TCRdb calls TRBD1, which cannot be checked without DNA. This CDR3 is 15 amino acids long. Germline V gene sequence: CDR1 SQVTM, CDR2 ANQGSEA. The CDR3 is CSVDQGRSVSDTQYF.

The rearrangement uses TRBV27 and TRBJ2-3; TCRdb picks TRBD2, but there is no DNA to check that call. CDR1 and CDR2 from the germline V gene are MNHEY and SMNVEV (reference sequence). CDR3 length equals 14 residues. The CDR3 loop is CASSLLLAWDTQYF.

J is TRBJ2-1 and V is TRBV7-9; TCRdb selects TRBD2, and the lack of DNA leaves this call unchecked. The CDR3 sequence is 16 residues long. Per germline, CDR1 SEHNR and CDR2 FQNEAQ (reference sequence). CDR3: CASSLPAGGPGNEQFF. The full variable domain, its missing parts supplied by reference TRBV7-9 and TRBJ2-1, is DTGVSQNPRHKITKRGQNVTFRCDPISEHNRLYWYRQTLGQGPEFLTYFQNEAQLEKSRLLSDRFSAERPKGSFSTLEIQRTEQGDSAMYLCASSLPAGGPGNEQFFGPGTRLTVL.

CDR3 sequence reads: CSSRDLYGYTF. The chain joins TRBV29-1 to TRBJ1-2; no DNA is available, so the TRBD1 call from TCRdb remains unchecked. The CDR3 has 11 amino acids. CDR1 and CDR2 (germline): SQVTM, ANQGSEA.

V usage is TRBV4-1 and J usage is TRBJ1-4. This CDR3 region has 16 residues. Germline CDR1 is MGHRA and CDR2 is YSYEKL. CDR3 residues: CASSQAPGQRNEKLFF.

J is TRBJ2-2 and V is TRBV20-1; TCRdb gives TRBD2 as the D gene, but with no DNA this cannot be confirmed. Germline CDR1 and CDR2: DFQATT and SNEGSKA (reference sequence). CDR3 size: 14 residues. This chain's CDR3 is CSAPIGGNTGELFF.

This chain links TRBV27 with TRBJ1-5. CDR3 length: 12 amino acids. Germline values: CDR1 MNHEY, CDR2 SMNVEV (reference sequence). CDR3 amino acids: CASGQHNQPQHF.

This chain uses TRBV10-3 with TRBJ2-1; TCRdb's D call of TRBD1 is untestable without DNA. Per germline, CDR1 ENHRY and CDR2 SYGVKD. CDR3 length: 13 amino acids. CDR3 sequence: CAISGTGINEQFF.

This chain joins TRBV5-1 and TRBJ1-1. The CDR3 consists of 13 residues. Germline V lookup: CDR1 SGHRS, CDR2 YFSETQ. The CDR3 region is CASLEGMNTEAFF.

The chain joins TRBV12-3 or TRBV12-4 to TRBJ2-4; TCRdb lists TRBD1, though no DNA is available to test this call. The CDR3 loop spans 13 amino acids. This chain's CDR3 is CASSPRVRNIQYF.

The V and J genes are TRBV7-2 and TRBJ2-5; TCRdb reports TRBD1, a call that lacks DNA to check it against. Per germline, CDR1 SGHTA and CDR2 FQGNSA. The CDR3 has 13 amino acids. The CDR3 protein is CASTRGGPETQYF.

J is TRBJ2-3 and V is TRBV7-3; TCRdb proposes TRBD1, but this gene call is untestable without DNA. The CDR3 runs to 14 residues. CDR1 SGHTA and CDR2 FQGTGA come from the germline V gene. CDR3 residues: CASSFGAYTDTQYF.